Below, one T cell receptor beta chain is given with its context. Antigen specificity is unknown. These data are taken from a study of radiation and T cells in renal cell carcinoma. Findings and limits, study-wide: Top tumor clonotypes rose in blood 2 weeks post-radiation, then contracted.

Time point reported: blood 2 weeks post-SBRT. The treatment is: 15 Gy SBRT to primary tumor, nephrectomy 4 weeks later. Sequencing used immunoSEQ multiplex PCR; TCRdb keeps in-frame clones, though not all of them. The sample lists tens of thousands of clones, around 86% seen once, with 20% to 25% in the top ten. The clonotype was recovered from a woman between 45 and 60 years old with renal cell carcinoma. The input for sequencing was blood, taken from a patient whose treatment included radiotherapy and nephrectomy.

CDR3 in amino acids: CASSPTIPHTNEKLFF. In DNA form, the CDR3 reads TGTGCCAGCAGTCCCACAATACCCCACACTAATGAAAAACTGTTTTTT. The V gene is TRBV28, the J gene TRBJ1-4; no firm D call. Germline lookup yields CDR1 MDHEN and CDR2 SYDVKM. V was cut by 5 bases and J by 2 bases, with 15 bases left in between. The CDR3 consists of 16 residues.